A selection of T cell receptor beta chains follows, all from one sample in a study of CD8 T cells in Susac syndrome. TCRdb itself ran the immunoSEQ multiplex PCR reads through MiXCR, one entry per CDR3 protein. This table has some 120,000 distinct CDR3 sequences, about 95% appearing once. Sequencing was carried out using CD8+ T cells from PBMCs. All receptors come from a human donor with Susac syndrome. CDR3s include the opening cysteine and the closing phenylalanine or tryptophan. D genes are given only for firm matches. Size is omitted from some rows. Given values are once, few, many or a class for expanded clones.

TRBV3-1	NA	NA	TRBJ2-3	TGTGCCAGCAGCCAAGATGAGTCTAGCGGCACAGATACGCAGTATTTT	CASSQDESSGTDTQYF
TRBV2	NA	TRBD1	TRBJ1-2	TGTGCCAGCAGAGGACAGGGGGAGAACTATGGCTACACCTTC	CASRGQGENYGYTF
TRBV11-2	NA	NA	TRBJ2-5	TGTGCCAGCAGTCGGACAGACCCCAAGACCCAGTACTTC	CASSRTDPKTQYF
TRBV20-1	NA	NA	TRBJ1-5	TGCAGTGCTAGAGATGAAGCAGGGTCCCAGCCCCAGCATTTT	CSARDEAGSQPQHF
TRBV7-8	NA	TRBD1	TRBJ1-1	TGTGCCAGCAGCTTAGAACAGGGGGACACTGAAGCTTTCTTT	CASSLEQGDTEAFF
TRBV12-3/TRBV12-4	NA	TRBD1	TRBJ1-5	TGTGCCAGCAGTTTGGCGCAGGGGGAACAGCCCCAGCATTTT	CASSLAQGEQPQHF
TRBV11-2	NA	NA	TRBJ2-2	TGTGCCAGCAGCTTTGACAGAGCGAACACCGGGGAGCTGTTTTTT	CASSFDRANTGELFF
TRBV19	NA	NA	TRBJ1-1	TGTGCCAGTAGTCAGGCCCCGAACACTGAAGCTTTCTTT	CASSQAPNTEAFF
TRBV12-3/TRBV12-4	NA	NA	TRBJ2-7	TGTGCCAGCAGTTTTGGCGCCTCCTACGAGCAGTACTTC	CASSFGASYEQYF
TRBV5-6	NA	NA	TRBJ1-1	TGTGCCAGCAGCTTGGAGCCCCATGGCGGGAACACTGAAGCTTTCTTT	CASSLEPHGGNTEAFF
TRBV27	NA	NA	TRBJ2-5	TGTGCCAGCAGTCCGGGGCCCGGACCCCCGCAAGAGACCCAGTACTTC	CASSPGPGPPQETQYF
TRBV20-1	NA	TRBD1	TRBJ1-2	TGCAGTGCTAGGGAAACGGGACAGGTTATCCGATATGGCTACACCTTC	CSARETGQVIRYGYTF
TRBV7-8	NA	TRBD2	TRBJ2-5	TGTGCCAGCAGCTACCCCGTGGGACTAGCGGGAGACCGGGCAGGAGAGACCCAGTACTTC	CASSYPVGLAGDRAGETQYF
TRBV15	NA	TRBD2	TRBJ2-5	TGTGCCACCAGCAGAGATACAGGGAAGCCGGGACTAGCGGGGCCCCCCCAAGAGACCCAGTACTTC	CATSRDTGKPGLAGPPQETQYF
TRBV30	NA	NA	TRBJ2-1	TGTGCCTGGAGTCGTTCTGGCGTCGATGAGCAGTTCTTC	CAWSRSGVDEQFF
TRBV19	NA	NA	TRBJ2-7	TGTGCCAGTACCCCCGGAGGGGCGGCTCGCGAGCAGTACTTC	CASTPGGAAREQYF
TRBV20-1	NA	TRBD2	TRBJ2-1	TGCAGTGCTAGACTAGCGGGGGAGTACAATGAGCAGTTCTTC	CSARLAGEYNEQFF
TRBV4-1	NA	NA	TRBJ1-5	TGCGCCAGCAGCCCCGAAGGCTCCATCGGCAATCAGCCCCAGCATTTT	CASSPEGSIGNQPQHF
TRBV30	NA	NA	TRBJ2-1	TGTGCCTGGACGTTGGTGGGGGGCGGTGAGCAGTTCTTC	CAWTLVGGGEQFF
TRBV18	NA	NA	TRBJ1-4	TGTGCCAGCTCACCACCCTTCGAGGGAGGTGAAAAACTGTTTTTT	CASSPPFEGGEKLFF
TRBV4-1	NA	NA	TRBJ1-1	TGCGCCAGCAGCCAAGGACAGCTGGTCCGGAACTTTGAAGCTTTCTTT	CASSQGQLVRNFEAFF
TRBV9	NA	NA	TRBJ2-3	TGTGCCAGCAGCGTAGTCGGGAGTTTTCCGGATACGCAGTATTTT	CASSVVGSFPDTQYF
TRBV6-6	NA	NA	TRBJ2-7	TGTGCCAGCAGTTACTCGAACAATCCAGGGGTGGCCGAGCAGTACTTC	CASSYSNNPGVAEQYF
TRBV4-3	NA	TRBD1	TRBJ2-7	TGCGCCAGCAGCCAAGGCGGGACAGGGGGCGAGCAGTACTTC	CASSQGGTGGEQYF
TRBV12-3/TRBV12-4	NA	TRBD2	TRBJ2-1	TGTGCCAGCAGTTTGGGGGGAGGGCGCTGGTTC	CASSLGGGRWF
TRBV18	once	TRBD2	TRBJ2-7	TGTGCCAGCTCACCTTTACTAGCGGGCTACGAGCAGTACTTC	CASSPLLAGYEQYF